This TCR beta chain comes out of a study of siplizumab effects on memory and regulatory T cells. Germline CDR1 reads WSHSY; CDR2 reads SAAADI. There are 14 residues in the CDR3. V shed 7 bases and J 7 bases; nucleotides not matched to a gene: 7. Clones were sequenced by immunoSEQ multiplex PCR, and TCRdb holds only the in-frame ones, with some missing. The table lists under 130,000 clones, roughly 91% of them singletons, with approximately 0.3% in the top ten. Sequencing used CD4+ T cells sorted from blood. The TCR originated in a human donor in good health. The chain recombines TRBV10-2 with TRBJ1-6, with 7 bases matching TRBD1. DNA of the CDR3: TGCGCCAGCATGGAGGGGGCTCAGAATTCACCCCTCCACTTT. Its translation is CASMEGAQNSPLHF.